This T cell receptor beta chain was identified in a study of shared clonotypes between healthy human individuals. Profiled with immunoSEQ multiplex PCR; TCRdb holds only in-frame clones, not every one. In the table there are 850,000 to 1,200,000 clones, roughly 80% of which are singletons. The V and J ends lost 5 bases and 1 base respectively, with 20 bases between them. This CDR3 region has 18 residues. Germline V gives CDR1 LGHNT, CDR2 FRNRAP. The sequenced sample consisted of memory CD4+ T cells sorted from blood. Subset defined: CD45RA-negative fraction. The chain is built from TRBV12-5 and TRBJ2-2; D possibly corresponds to TRBD2 (6 bases). The TCR originated in a man younger than 35 in good health. The CDR3 nucleotides are TGTGCTAGTGGTGCCTCATGGGGGGTAGAAAGGAACACCGGGGAGCTGTTTTTT. Its translation is CASGASWGVERNTGELFF.